A single sample gave rise to the 10 T cell receptor beta chains below, sequenced in a study of blood T cells in healthy people across ages. Then a second PCR, running roughly 7 to 11 cycles, was carried out with a sample-barcoded 5' primer and a J-beta primer mix. MiXCR was run by TCRdb on the 5' RACE reads, yielding one entry per CDR3 protein. The top ten clones hold approximately 14% of a sample with hundreds of thousands of distinct CDR3 sequences, roughly 30% of them seen once. The sample comprised blood. Source of these receptors: a woman of 80 years or more in good health.

The chain employs TRBV5-5 and TRBJ1-6, with TRBD1 matching over 10 bases. Trimming took 4 bases from V and 9 from J; bases not matched to a gene: 4. The CDR3 spans 14 residues. The germline V gene encodes CDR1 SGHKS and CDR2 YYEKEE (reference sequence). CDR3 in DNA: TGTGCCAGCAGCCGGGACAGGGGTTTTTCACCCCTCCACTTT. Amino acid sequence: CASSRDRGFSPLHF.

This clonotype was counted many times. V and J are TRBV4-3 and TRBJ2-7; 9 nucleotides match TRBD1. The CDR3 loop spans 15 amino acids. With 3 bases clipped from V and 3 bases from J, the junction kept 6 bases outside the gene matches. Looked up from germline, CDR1 is LGHNA and CDR2 is YSLEER. CDR3 DNA sequence: TGCGCCAGCAGCCAGGGGACAGGGAGAAACTACGAGCAGTACTTC. It specifies CASSQGTGRNYEQYF.

About this clonotype: Germline is not matched at one junction end, which may reflect a read error. The rearrangement uses TRBV20-1 and TRBJ2-3; the D gene is possibly TRBD1 (5 bases). Germline lookup yields CDR1 DFQATT and CDR2 SNEGSKA (reference sequence). The CDR3 length is 12 residues. This CDR3 reads CSAQGSTDTRYF. CDR3 DNA sequence: TGCAGTGCCCAGGGTAGCACAGATACGCGGTATTTT.

This chain connects TRBV20-1 to TRBJ2-7; possible D gene TRBD1, 5 bases. V gave up 8 bases and J gave up 0 bases, with 11 bases separating them. The CDR3 has 12 residues. CDR1 and CDR2 from the germline V gene are DFQATT and SNEGSKA (reference sequence). The CDR3 nucleotides are TGCAGTTCCCAGGACAACTCCTACGAGCAGTACTTC. It translates to CSSQDNSYEQYF.

This clonotype was seen many times. At one end the junction does not follow the germline gene, possibly because of a read error. The V and J genes are TRBV4-2 and TRBJ2-3; TRBD2 aligns across 9 bases. The CDR3 is 17 residues long. The germline gives CDR1 LGHNA, CDR2 YNFKEQ. This CDR3 is CASSQETSGASTDTQYF. Here the CDR3 DNA reads TGCGCCAGCAGCCAAGAGACTAGCGGTGCTAGCACAGATACGCAGTATTTT.

A few counts support this clonotype. The rearrangement joins TRBV28 to TRBJ1-2, with 8 nucleotides matching TRBD1. Trimming took 7 bases from V and 2 from J; bases not matched to a gene: 6. Per the germline V gene, CDR1 is MDHEN and CDR2 is SYDVKM. The CDR3 sequence is 14 residues long. The CDR3: CASKYGDRNYGYTF. The CDR3 DNA reads as TGTGCCAGCAAGTACGGGGACAGGAACTATGGCTACACCTTC.

Comments on this clonotype: A much larger clone differs by one base, so this may be a read error. This chain uses TRBV3-1 with TRBJ1-2; D remains ambiguous. Per the germline V gene, CDR1 is LGHDT and CDR2 is YNNKEL (reference sequence). This CDR3 has 12 amino acids. CDR3 in DNA: TGTGCCGGCAGCCAAGATTCAAATGGCTACACCTTC. The encoded protein is CAGSQDSNGYTF.

This chain's CDR3 is CASSYSRGSHEQYF. The CDR3 region has the DNA TGTGCCAGCAGTTACTCGCGGGGGTCCCACGAGCAGTACTTC. This chain uses TRBV6-5 with TRBJ2-7; 7 bases fit TRBD2. J lost 5 bases, V lost 0 bases, and 4 bases had no gene match. CDR3 length: 14 residues. The germline V gene encodes CDR1 MNHEY and CDR2 SVGAGI.

The CDR3 nucleotides read TGTGCCAGCAGCCAACTAGTGGGGGGATACAATGAGCAGTTCTTC. Encoded protein: CASSQLVGGYNEQFF. The chain joins TRBV4-2 to TRBJ2-1, with a possible D match to TRBD2 (6 bases). CDR1 and CDR2 (germline): LGHNA, YNFKEQ. The CDR3 length is 15 residues. Trimming shortened V by 2 bases and J by 4 bases, and 12 bases separated the two germline ends.

In this sample, this clonotype turned up many times. This sequence joins TRBV9 and TRBJ2-5; 7 nucleotides line up with TRBD2. With V trimmed by 4 bases and J by 3 bases, 6 bases remained unmatched. CDR1 and CDR2 (germline): SGDLS, YYNGEE. The CDR3 has 14 residues. CDR3 in amino acids: CASSPTGTKETQYF. CDR3 sequence (DNA): TGTGCCAGCAGCCCAACCGGGACTAAAGAGACCCAGTACTTC.